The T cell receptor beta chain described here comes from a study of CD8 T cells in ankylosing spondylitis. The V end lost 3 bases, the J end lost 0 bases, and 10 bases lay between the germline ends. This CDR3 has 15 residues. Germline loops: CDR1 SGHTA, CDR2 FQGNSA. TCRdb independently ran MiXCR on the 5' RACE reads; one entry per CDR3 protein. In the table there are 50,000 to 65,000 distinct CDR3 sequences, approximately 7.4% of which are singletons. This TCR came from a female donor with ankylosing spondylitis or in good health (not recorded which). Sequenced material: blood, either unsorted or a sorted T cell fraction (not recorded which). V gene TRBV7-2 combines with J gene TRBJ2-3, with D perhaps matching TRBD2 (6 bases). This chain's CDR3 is CASSFTGVSTDTQYF. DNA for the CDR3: TGTGCCAGCAGCTTCACGGGAGTTAGCACAGATACGCAGTATTTT.